These 23 T cell receptor beta chains originate from one sample sequenced in a study of blood T cell repertoires in COVID-19. Generated by immunoSEQ multiplex PCR, the TCRdb table keeps only in-frame clones and is missing some. The sample has 120,000 or so clones, about 77% seen once. The sample was peripheral blood. The receptors shown here come from a human donor in a cohort sampled during active COVID-19.

The gene calls are TRBV19 and TRBJ1-2; D uncertain. This CDR3 has 13 amino acids. The germline CDR1 and CDR2 sequences are LNHDA and SQIVND (reference sequence). The V gene lost 1 base and the J gene lost 4 bases, with 7 bases spanning the gap. CDR3 coding DNA: TGTGCCAGTAGTATAGGTACTCGCTATGGCTACACCTTC. Translated, it gives CASSIGTRYGYTF.

The chain is built from TRBV2 and TRBJ2-1, with 9 bases lining up with TRBD1. The CDR3 totals 13 residues. Losses at the gene ends were 7 bases for V and 9 bases for J; bases not matched to a gene: 7. Per the germline V gene, CDR1 is SNHLY and CDR2 is FYNNEI. This chain's CDR3 is CASTGQGRSEQFF. CDR3 sequence (DNA): TGTGCCAGCACCGGACAGGGGAGGAGTGAGCAGTTCTTC.

The rearrangement uses TRBV19 and TRBJ1-3; D not certain. This CDR3 has 15 residues. V dropped 4 bases and J dropped 0 bases, with 10 bases sitting between them. Germline values: CDR1 LNHDA, CDR2 SQIVND (reference sequence). The CDR3 loop reads CASSTLIGSGNTIYF. The CDR3 DNA follows: TGTGCCAGTAGTACCCTAATCGGCTCTGGAAACACCATATATTTT.

This chain links TRBV3-1 (or the pseudogene TRBV3-2) with TRBJ2-7; D is uncertain. Germline values: CDR1 LGHDT, CDR2 YNNKEL (reference sequence). Trimming took 4 bases from V and 6 from J, leaving 16 bases between them. The CDR3 covers 14 residues. CDR3 in amino acids: CASSPTRFPFEQYF. In DNA, the CDR3 is TGTGCCAGCAGCCCCACGCGCTTCCCCTTCGAGCAGTACTTC.

The J gene is TRBJ2-1, the V gene TRBV25-1; the match to TRBD2 covers 10 bases. Germline lookup yields CDR1 MGHDK and CDR2 SYGVNS. The V and J ends lost 3 bases and 5 bases, in that order; junction bases with no gene match: 10. This CDR3 comprises 17 residues. CDR3 sequence: CASSDLAGDGEHNEQFF. In DNA, the CDR3 is TGTGCCAGCAGTGATCTAGCGGGAGATGGGGAACACAATGAGCAGTTCTTC.

This clone was observed once. J is TRBJ1-1 and V is TRBV5-1, with TRBD1 identical over 8 bases. Germline loops: CDR1 SGHRS, CDR2 YFSETQ. CDR3 length: 14 residues. Germline trimming cut 3 bases from V and 5 bases from J; bases unmatched to any gene: 6. Here the CDR3 DNA reads TGCGCCAGCAGCTCGCAGGGGGCTTGGACTGAAGCTTTCTTT. Translation gives CASSSQGAWTEAFF.

The chain carries TRBV4-2 and TRBJ2-7; the match to TRBD2 covers 9 bases. The CDR3 has 16 residues. J lost 5 bases, V lost 3 bases, and 11 bases had no gene match. CDR1 and CDR2 (germline): LGHNA, YNFKEQ. The CDR3 nucleotides read TGTGCCAGCAGCCAGGTAGCGGGGGCCCCCTGGGACGAGCAGTACTTC. It is translated as CASSQVAGAPWDEQYF.

The genes are TRBV30 and TRBJ2-2; unclear D gene. The V and J ends lost 2 bases and 5 bases respectively, with 15 bases between them. CDR3 length: 15 residues. Germline loops: CDR1 GTSNPN, CDR2 SVGIG (reference sequence). The CDR3 sequence: CAWSTDGSGTGELFF. The DNA for the CDR3 is TGTGCCTGGAGTACCGACGGGTCCGGGACCGGGGAGCTGTTTTTT.

V and J are TRBV6-2 or TRBV6-3 and TRBJ2-1; 8 bases are shared with TRBD2. J was trimmed by 0 bases and V by 5 bases; bases with no gene match: 3. The CDR3 length is 15 residues. Germline-derived CDR1 and CDR2 are MNHEY and SVGEGT. CDR3 sequence reads: CASSPSGGSYNEQFF. The CDR3 DNA reads TGTGCCAGCAGTCCGAGCGGGGGCTCCTACAATGAGCAGTTCTTC.

This rearrangement joins TRBV28 to TRBJ1-1; 7 bases align to TRBD1. CDR1 is MDHEN and CDR2 is SYDVKM in the germline V gene. This CDR3 has 15 residues. V dropped 2 bases and J dropped 3; count of bases not matched to a gene: 6. The CDR3 reads CASSLHRGVDTEAFF. The DNA for the CDR3 is TGTGCCAGCAGTTTACACAGGGGAGTAGACACTGAAGCTTTCTTT.

This chain links TRBV6-6 with TRBJ1-3, with TRBD1 as a possible D gene (5 bases). V was clipped by 4 bases and J by 2 bases, with 15 bases between them. The CDR3 has 16 residues. Per germline, CDR1 MNHNY and CDR2 SVGAGI (reference sequence). The CDR3: CASSFGDYNTGNTIYF. CDR3 nucleotides: TGTGCCAGCAGTTTCGGGGACTATAACACTGGAAACACCATATATTTT.

The rearrangement uses TRBV7-8 and TRBJ2-7; 11 bases fit TRBD2. In germline, CDR1 is SGHVS, CDR2 FQNEAQ. Trimming took 2 bases from V and 0 from J; bases not matched to a gene: 15. The CDR3 covers 20 residues. CDR3 loop: CASSLLSVVSGRAHSYEQYF. The CDR3 coding sequence is TGTGCCAGCAGCTTATTATCCGTAGTTAGCGGGAGGGCCCACTCCTACGAGCAGTACTTC.

J is TRBJ1-6 and V is TRBV28; 9 bases match TRBD1. Trimming cost V 3 bases and J 7 bases; bases outside gene matches: 4. The length of the CDR3 is 15 residues. CDR1 is MDHEN, CDR2 SYDVKM, per germline. The CDR3 DNA sequence: TGTGCCAGCAGTTTCGCCGACAGGGGGAATTCACCCCTCCACTTT. This sequence encodes CASSFADRGNSPLHF.

This clone appeared a few times. This chain uses TRBV7-2 with TRBJ1-2; TRBD1 aligns across 8 bases. J lost 3 bases, V lost 5 bases, and 8 bases had no gene match. This CDR3 contains 15 residues. Looked up from germline, CDR1 is SGHTA and CDR2 is FQGNSA. This CDR3 is CASSPPGQGYYGYTF. CDR3 bases: TGTGCCAGCAGCCCCCCCGGACAGGGATACTATGGCTACACCTTC.

The V and J genes are TRBV19 and TRBJ1-1; no clear D gene. There are 14 residues in the CDR3. Germline CDR1 reads LNHDA; CDR2 reads SQIVND (reference sequence). V was trimmed by 4 bases and J by 3 bases, leaving 12 bases between them. The CDR3 DNA sequence: TGTGCCAGTAGTAGGGCCTCGGGGTACACTGAAGCTTTCTTT. Translated, it gives CASSRASGYTEAFF.

The gene calls are TRBV18 and TRBJ1-1; D unresolved. V lost 8 bases and J 2 bases, leaving 12 bases between the germline ends. CDR3 length: 13 amino acids. CDR1 is KGHSH and CDR2 is LQKENI in the germline V gene. CDR3 protein: CASLHTANTEAFF. The CDR3, as DNA: TGTGCCAGCCTACATACAGCCAACACTGAAGCTTTCTTT.

The chain uses TRBV5-1 and TRBJ1-4; 9 bases map to TRBD1. V dropped 4 bases and J dropped 2; count of bases not matched to a gene: 6. The CDR3 is made up of 16 amino acids. Looked up from germline, CDR1 is SGHRS and CDR2 is YFSETQ. The CDR3 loop is CASSPGTGKTNEKLFF. The CDR3 DNA reads TGCGCCAGCAGCCCGGGGACAGGGAAGACTAATGAAAAACTGTTTTTT.

The chain carries TRBV7-9 and TRBJ1-1, with 9 bases aligning to TRBD1. The CDR3 runs 16 residues. J gave up 4 bases and V 4 bases, and 10 bases lay outside the gene matches. The germline V gene encodes CDR1 SEHNR and CDR2 FQNEAQ (reference sequence). This CDR3 is CASSSTGTGLSTEAFF. The DNA of the CDR3 is TGTGCCAGCAGCTCGACCGGGACAGGGCTATCCACTGAAGCTTTCTTT.

This CDR3 is CASGRETQYF. CDR3 nucleotides: TGTGCCAGCGGGAGAGAGACCCAGTACTTC. This sequence joins TRBV11-2 and TRBJ2-5, with TRBD2 as a possible D gene (5 bases). Germline V gene data show CDR1 as SGHAT and CDR2 as FQNNGV. The CDR3 has 10 amino acids. V gave up 8 bases and J gave up 4 bases, with 5 bases separating them. Full variable domain (outside the CDR3, taken from reference TRBV11-2 and TRBJ2-5): EAGVAQSPRYKIIEKRQSVAFWCNPISGHATLYWYQQILGQGPKLLIQFQNNGVVDDSQLPKDRFSAERLKGVDSTLKIQPAKLEDSAVYLCASGRETQYFGPGTRLLVL.

The genes are TRBV9 and TRBJ1-2; D perhaps matches TRBD1 (6 bases). The germline V gene encodes CDR1 SGDLS and CDR2 YYNGEE. V was shortened by 0 bases and J by 1 base, with 7 bases between the two germline ends. This CDR3 has 14 amino acids. The CDR3, as DNA: TGTGCCAGCAGCGTAGGACAGGATAACTATGGCTACACCTTC. This encodes CASSVGQDNYGYTF.

The V gene is TRBV19, the J gene TRBJ2-1; perhaps TRBD2 as D (6 bases). Per the germline V gene, CDR1 is LNHDA and CDR2 is SQIVND (reference sequence). Trimming took off 4 bases at V and 3 bases at J, with 16 bases between the two ends. There are 16 residues in the CDR3. For the CDR3, the DNA is TGTGCCAGTAGTAATACCGGGACTTCGTTCTACAATGAGCAGTTCTTC. Its protein is CASSNTGTSFYNEQFF.

V gene TRBV7-2 combines with J gene TRBJ2-2; 9 bases are a match to TRBD2. Unmatched junction bases numbered 7, after V lost 3 bases and J lost 2 bases. The germline gives CDR1 SGHTA, CDR2 FQGNSA. CDR3 size: 17 residues. This chain's CDR3 is CASSFISGRPNTGELFF. CDR3 coding DNA: TGTGCCAGCAGCTTTATCAGCGGGAGGCCTAACACCGGGGAGCTGTTTTTT.

The rearrangement joins TRBV7-8 to TRBJ1-1; D call uncertain. Germline values: CDR1 SGHVS, CDR2 FQNEAQ. This CDR3 spans 15 amino acids. V shed 1 base and J shed 10 bases, with 19 bases lying between them. The CDR3 here is CASSLDVRRRSGAFF. CDR3 nucleotide sequence: TGTGCCAGCAGCTTAGACGTAAGACGGAGGAGTGGAGCTTTCTTT.